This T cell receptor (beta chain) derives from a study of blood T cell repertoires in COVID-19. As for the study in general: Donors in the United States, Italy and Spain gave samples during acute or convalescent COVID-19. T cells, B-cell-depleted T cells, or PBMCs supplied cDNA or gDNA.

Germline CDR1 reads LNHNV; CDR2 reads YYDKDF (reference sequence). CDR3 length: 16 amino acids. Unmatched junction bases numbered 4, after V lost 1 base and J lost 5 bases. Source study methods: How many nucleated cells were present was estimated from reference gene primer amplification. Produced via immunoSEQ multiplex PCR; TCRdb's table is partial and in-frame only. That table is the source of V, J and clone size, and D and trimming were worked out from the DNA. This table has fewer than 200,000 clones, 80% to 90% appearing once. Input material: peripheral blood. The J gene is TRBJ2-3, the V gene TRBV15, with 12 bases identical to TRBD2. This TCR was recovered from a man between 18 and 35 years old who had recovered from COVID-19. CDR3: CATSRAASGREDTQYF. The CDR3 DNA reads TGTGCCACCAGCAGAGCGGCTAGCGGGAGGGAAGATACGCAGTATTTT.